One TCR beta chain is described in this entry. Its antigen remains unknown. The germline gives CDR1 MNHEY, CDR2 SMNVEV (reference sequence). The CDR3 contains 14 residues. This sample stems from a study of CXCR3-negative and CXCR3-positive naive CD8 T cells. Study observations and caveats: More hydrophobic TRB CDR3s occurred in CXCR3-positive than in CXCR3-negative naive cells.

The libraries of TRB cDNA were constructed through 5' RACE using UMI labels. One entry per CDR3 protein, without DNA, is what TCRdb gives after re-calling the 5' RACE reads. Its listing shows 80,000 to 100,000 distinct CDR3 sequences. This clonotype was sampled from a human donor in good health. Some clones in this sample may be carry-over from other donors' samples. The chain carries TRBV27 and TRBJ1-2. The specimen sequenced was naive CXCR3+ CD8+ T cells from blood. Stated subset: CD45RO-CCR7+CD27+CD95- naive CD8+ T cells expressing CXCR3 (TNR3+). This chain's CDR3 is CASSLGVDGYGYTF.